This T cell receptor beta chain was identified in a study of lymphopenia after photon versus proton radiotherapy. The CDR3 has 12 residues. V dropped 6 bases and J dropped 6 bases, with 12 bases sitting between them. Looked up from germline, CDR1 is LNHDA and CDR2 is SQIVND (reference sequence). TCRdb's copy holds only in-frame clones and misses some; the assay was immunoSEQ multiplex PCR. The sample comprises approximately 47,000 clones, over 75% of which are singletons, and over 2% rests with the top ten. The TCR was taken from a man between 35 and 55 years old with gastric cancer. The sequences come from peripheral blood, collected from a patient treated with photon-based radiotherapy. The V call is TRBV19, the J call TRBJ2-7; no firm D call. The CDR3 is CASSFAGTEQYF. The CDR3, as DNA: TGTGCCAGTAGCTTCGCAGGCACCGAGCAGTACTTC.